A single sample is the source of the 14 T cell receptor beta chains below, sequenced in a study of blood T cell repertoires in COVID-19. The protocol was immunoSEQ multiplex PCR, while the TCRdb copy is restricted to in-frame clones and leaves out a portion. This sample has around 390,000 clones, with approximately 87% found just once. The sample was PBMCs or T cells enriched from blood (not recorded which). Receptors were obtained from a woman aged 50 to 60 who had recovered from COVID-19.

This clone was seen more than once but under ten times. The CDR3 DNA is TGCAGTGGGCTTGGCCTCGCTGAAGCTTTCTTT. It specifies CSGLGLAEAFF. The rearrangement joins TRBV29-1 to TRBJ1-1; D call uncertain. Germline CDR1 and CDR2: SQVTM and ANQGSEA. This CDR3 is 11 amino acids long. The variable domain in full, completed from reference TRBV29-1 and TRBJ1-1, reads SAVISQKPSRDICQRGTSLTIQCQVDSQVTMMFWYRQQPGQSLTLIATANQGSEATYESGFVIDKFPISRPNLTFSTLTVSNMSPEDSSIYLCSGLGLAEAFFGQGTRLTVV.

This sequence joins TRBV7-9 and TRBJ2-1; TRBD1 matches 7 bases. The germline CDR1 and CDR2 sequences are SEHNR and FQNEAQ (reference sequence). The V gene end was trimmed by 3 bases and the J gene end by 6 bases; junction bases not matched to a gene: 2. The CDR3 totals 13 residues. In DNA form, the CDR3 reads TGTGCCAGCAGCTTCTACAGGGGCAATGAGCAGTTCTTC. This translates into CASSFYRGNEQFF.

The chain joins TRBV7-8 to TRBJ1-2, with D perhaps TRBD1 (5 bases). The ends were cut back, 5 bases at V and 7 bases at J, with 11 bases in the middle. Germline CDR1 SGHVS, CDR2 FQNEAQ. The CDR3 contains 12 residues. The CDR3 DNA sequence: TGTGCCAGCAGCCCCAAGGGGCTTGGCTACACCTTC. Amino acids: CASSPKGLGYTF.

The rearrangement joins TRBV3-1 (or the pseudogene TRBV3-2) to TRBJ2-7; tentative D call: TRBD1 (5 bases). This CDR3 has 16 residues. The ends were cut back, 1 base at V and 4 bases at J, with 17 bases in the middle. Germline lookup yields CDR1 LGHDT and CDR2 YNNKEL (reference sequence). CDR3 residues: CASSQAISGRLYEQYF. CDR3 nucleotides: TGTGCCAGCAGCCAAGCGATATCAGGGCGACTGTACGAGCAGTACTTC.

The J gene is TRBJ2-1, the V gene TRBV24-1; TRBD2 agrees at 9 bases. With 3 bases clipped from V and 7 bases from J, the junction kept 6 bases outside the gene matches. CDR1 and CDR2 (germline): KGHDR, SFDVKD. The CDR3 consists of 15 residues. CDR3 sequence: CATSDAGLAFNEQFF. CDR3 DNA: TGTGCCACCAGTGATGCGGGACTAGCTTTTAATGAGCAGTTCTTC.

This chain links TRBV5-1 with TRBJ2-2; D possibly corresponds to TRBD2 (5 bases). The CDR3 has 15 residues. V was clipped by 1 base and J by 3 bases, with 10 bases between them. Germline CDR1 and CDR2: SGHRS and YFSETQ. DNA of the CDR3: TGCGCCAGCAGCTTGACGGACGGGGACACCGGGGAGCTGTTTTTT. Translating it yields CASSLTDGDTGELFF. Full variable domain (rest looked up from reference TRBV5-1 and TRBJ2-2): KAGVTQTPRYLIKTRGQQVTLSCSPISGHRSVSWYQQTPGQGLQFLFEYFSETQRNKGNFPGRFSGRQFSNSRSEMNVSTLELGDSALYLCASSLTDGDTGELFFGEGSRLTVL.

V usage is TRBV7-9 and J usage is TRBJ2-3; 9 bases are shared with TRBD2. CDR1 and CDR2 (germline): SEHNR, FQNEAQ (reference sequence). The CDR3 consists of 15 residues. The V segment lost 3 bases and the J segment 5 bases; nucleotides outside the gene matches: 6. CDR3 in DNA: TGTGCCAGCAGCTTTTTGGCGGGGGGGCGAGATACGCAGTATTTT. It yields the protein CASSFLAGGRDTQYF.

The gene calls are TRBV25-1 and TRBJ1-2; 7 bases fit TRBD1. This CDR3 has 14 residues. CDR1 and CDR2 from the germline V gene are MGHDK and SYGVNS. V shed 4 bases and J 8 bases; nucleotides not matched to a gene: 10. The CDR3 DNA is TGTGCCAGCAGTGCCCACAGGGGTTCACAGGGCTACACCTTC. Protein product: CASSAHRGSQGYTF.

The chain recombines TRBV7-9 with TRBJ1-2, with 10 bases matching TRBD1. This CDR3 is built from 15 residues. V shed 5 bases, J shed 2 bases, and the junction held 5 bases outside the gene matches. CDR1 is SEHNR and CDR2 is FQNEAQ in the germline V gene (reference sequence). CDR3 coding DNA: TGTGCCAGCAGCCCAACGGGACAGGGGAACTATGGCTACACCTTC. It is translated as CASSPTGQGNYGYTF.

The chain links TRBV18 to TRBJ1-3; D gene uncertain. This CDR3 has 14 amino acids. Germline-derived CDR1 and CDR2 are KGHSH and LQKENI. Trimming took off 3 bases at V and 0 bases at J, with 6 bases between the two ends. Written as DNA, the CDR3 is TGTGCCAGCTCACCCGAGGACTCTGGAAACACCATATATTTT. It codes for CASSPEDSGNTIYF.

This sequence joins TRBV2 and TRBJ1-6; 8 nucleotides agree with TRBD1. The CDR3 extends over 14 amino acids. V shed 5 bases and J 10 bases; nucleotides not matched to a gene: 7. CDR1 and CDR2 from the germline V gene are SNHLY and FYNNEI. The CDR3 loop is CASSYTGGRSPLHF. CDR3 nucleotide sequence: TGTGCCAGCAGTTATACAGGGGGAAGATCACCCCTCCACTTT.

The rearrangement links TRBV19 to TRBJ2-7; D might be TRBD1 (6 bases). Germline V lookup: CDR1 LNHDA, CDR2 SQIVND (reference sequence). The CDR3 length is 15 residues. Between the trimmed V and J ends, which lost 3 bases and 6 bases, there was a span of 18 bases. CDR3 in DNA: TGTGCCAGTAGTATGGCTGTGGGGGCCAGCCGCGAGCAGTACTTC. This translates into CASSMAVGASREQYF.

The CDR3 here is CAITGTSGGYNEQFF. The CDR3 bases are TGTGCCATCACCGGGACTAGCGGGGGTTACAATGAGCAGTTCTTC. This chain connects TRBV10-3 to TRBJ2-1; 14 bases align to TRBD2. Germline CDR1 is ENHRY and CDR2 is SYGVKD. The CDR3 loop spans 15 amino acids. V was pared by 7 bases and J by 4 bases, with 3 bases of the junction left unmatched.

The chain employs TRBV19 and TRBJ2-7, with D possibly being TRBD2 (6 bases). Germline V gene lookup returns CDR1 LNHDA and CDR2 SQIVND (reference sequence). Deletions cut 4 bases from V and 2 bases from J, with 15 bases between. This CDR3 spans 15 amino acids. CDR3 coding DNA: TGTGCCAGTAGTAAGGGTTGGAGGGAAACCTACGAGCAGTACTTC. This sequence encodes CASSKGWRETYEQYF.